This passage covers 13 T cell receptor beta chains from one sample sequenced in a study of blood T cell repertoires in COVID-19. Profiling relied on immunoSEQ multiplex PCR, and the TCRdb table lists in-frame clones only, not all of them. The table records about 350,000 clones, roughly 90% of them present only once. Sequences were obtained from peripheral blood. These receptors all stem from a woman aged 60-75 years with COVID-19, enrolled during active disease.

The chain is built from TRBV5-5 and TRBJ2-2; 10 bases map to TRBD1. V lost 6 bases to trimming and J lost 7 bases; unmatched junction nucleotides: 12. This CDR3 is 16 amino acids long. CDR1 and CDR2 from the germline V gene are SGHKS and YYEKEE (reference sequence). CDR3 in amino acids: CASKMDRGKESGELFF. In nucleotides, the CDR3 is TGTGCCAGCAAAATGGACAGGGGGAAGGAGAGCGGGGAGCTGTTTTTT.

The gene calls are TRBV6-5 and TRBJ1-1; the D gene is possibly TRBD1 (6 bases). CDR1 is MNHEY, CDR2 SVGAGI, per germline. The CDR3 covers 13 residues. V gave up 6 bases and J gave up 4 bases, with 12 bases separating them. The CDR3 loop is CASSPLRGTEAFF. In DNA form, the CDR3 reads TGTGCCAGCAGCCCACTCAGGGGCACTGAAGCTTTCTTT.

The chain employs TRBV24-1 and TRBJ2-3; TRBD2 agrees at 10 bases. The CDR3 loop spans 16 amino acids. Trimming took 3 bases from V and 2 from J; bases not matched to a gene: 4. Germline CDR1 is KGHDR and CDR2 is SFDVKD. CDR3 bases: TGTGCCACCAGTGATCTAGCGGGGGCCAACACAGATACGCAGTATTTT. Its protein is CATSDLAGANTDTQYF.

The chain employs TRBV10-3 and TRBJ1-1, with D perhaps matching TRBD1 (5 bases). V lost 8 bases, J lost 1 base, and 17 bases lay in between. The CDR3 sequence is 15 residues long. Germline CDR1 reads ENHRY; CDR2 reads SYGVKD. Here the CDR3 reads CAIRRERGGNTEAFF. CDR3 nucleotides: TGTGCCATCCGAAGGGAGCGGGGCGGGAACACTGAAGCTTTCTTT.

The chain employs TRBV7-9 and TRBJ2-5, with 9 bases matching TRBD1. CDR3 length: 19 amino acids. Germline lookup yields CDR1 SEHNR and CDR2 FQNEAQ (reference sequence). V dropped 5 bases and J dropped 1; count of bases not matched to a gene: 17. CDR3 coding DNA: TGTGCCAGCAGCCGCGGGGTGGGGCTCGGGACAGGGACCCAAGAGACCCAGTACTTC. Translation: CASSRGVGLGTGTQETQYF.

The chain employs TRBV6-5 and TRBJ1-5; a weak D match, TRBD1 (6 bases). CDR1 is MNHEY and CDR2 is SVGAGI in the germline V gene. Trimming removed 6 bases from V and 7 bases from J, with 13 bases in between. This CDR3 has 13 amino acids. DNA of the CDR3: TGTGCCAGCAGACAGGGTATGTACCAGCCCCAGCATTTT. Its protein product is CASRQGMYQPQHF.

The chain uses TRBV5-1 and TRBJ1-1; 7 nucleotides match TRBD1. The CDR3 runs to 14 residues. The junction had 3 bases not matched to a gene; V was cut back by 0 bases and J by 4 bases. Germline assignment: CDR1 SGHRS and CDR2 YFSETQ. CDR3 in amino acids: CASSLEGGLTEAFF. In DNA form, the CDR3 reads TGCGCCAGCAGCTTGGAAGGGGGCCTCACTGAAGCTTTCTTT.

For this clone: The sample contains more than one DNA sequence encoding this CDR3. The chain uses TRBV20-1 and TRBJ1-1; TRBD1 agrees at 9 bases. This CDR3 has 11 residues. V gave up 3 bases and J gave up 8 bases; unmatched junction bases: 1. Germline V gene data show CDR1 as DFQATT and CDR2 as SNEGSKA (reference sequence). CDR3 sequence: CSARGTGEAFF. DNA for the CDR3: TGCAGTGCTAGGGGGACAGGGGAAGCTTTCTTT.

The rearrangement uses TRBV7-2 and TRBJ1-2; D uncertain. Deletions cut 3 bases from V and 0 bases from J, with 8 bases between. This CDR3 is 14 amino acids long. CDR1 is SGHTA and CDR2 is FQGNSA in the germline V gene. The CDR3 sequence: CASSLNGANYGYTF. The DNA of the CDR3 is TGTGCCAGCAGCTTGAACGGGGCTAACTATGGCTACACCTTC.

This chain uses TRBV7-9 with TRBJ1-2; the D gene is possibly TRBD1 (5 bases). Germline values: CDR1 SEHNR, CDR2 FQNEAQ (reference sequence). The ends were cut back, 7 bases at V and 4 bases at J, with 40 bases in the middle. CDR3 length equals 22 residues. CDR3 amino acids: CASTKARGDSGRVPLSSYGYTF. In DNA form, the CDR3 reads TGTGCCAGCACCAAAGCTAGAGGGGATTCGGGGAGGGTCCCCCTTTCCAGCTATGGCTACACCTTC.

The chain couples TRBV3-1 (or the pseudogene TRBV3-2) to TRBJ2-7; D gene ambiguous. The V end lost 2 bases, the J end lost 2 bases, and 10 bases lay between the germline ends. The CDR3 spans 14 residues. The germline V gene encodes CDR1 LGHDT and CDR2 YNNKEL (reference sequence). The CDR3 DNA is TGTGCCAGCAGCCAAACCGGGTCGACCTACGAGCAGTACTTC. It translates to CASSQTGSTYEQYF.

The rearrangement links TRBV5-4 to TRBJ1-1; TRBD1 matches 8 bases. Germline V gives CDR1 SGHNT, CDR2 YYREEE (reference sequence). This CDR3 has 16 residues. V was clipped by 0 bases and J by 4 bases; unmatched bases: 8. CDR3 sequence (DNA): TGTGCCAGCAGCTTGGCCGGACAGGGCTGGGGCACTGAAGCTTTCTTT. Protein: CASSLAGQGWGTEAFF.

The chain recombines TRBV6-5 with TRBJ1-1, with 7 bases lining up with TRBD1. The CDR3 length is 15 residues. The V gene end was trimmed by 5 bases and the J gene end by 0 bases; junction bases not matched to a gene: 6. Per the germline V gene, CDR1 is MNHEY and CDR2 is SVGAGI. This CDR3 is CASSPRDRMNTEAFF. The CDR3 DNA follows: TGTGCCAGCAGTCCCCGGGACAGAATGAACACTGAAGCTTTCTTT.